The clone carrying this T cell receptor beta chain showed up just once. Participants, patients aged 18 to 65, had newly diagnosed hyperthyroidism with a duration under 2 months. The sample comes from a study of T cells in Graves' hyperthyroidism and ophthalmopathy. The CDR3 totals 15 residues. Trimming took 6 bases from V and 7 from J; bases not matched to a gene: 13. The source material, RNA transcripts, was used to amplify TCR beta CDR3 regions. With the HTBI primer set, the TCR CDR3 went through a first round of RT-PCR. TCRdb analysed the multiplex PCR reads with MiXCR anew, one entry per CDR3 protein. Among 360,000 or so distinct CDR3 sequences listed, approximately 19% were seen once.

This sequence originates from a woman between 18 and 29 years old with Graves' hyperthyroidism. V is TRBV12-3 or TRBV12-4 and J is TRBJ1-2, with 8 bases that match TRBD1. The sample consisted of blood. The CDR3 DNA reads TGTGCCAGCAGATCCCGGACAGGGCTTATAGGTGGCTACACCTTC. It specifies CASRSRTGLIGGYTF.